This paragraph reports one T cell receptor (beta chain). This record comes from a study of blood T cell repertoires in COVID-19. Clinical history as reported by participants underpinned cohort assignment. What the recovered Cohort 3 donors had was two negative PCRs, clearance, or symptom resolution. The CDR3 contains 14 residues. The germline V gene encodes CDR1 LNHDA and CDR2 SQIVND (reference sequence). J gave up 5 bases and V 4 bases, and 7 bases lay outside the gene matches. Only in-frame clones appear in the TCRdb table, and some are missing; sequencing was by immunoSEQ multiplex PCR. The data show about 250,000 clones, with around 87% seen just once and 1.5% to 2% held by the top ten.

Sequencing input: PBMCs or T cells enriched from blood (not recorded which). The chain uses TRBV19 and TRBJ2-5; 7 bases match TRBD2. The receptor was isolated from a woman in her 50s who had recovered from COVID-19. The CDR3 loop reads CASSKGLLQETQYF. CDR3 DNA sequence: TGTGCCAGTAGTAAGGGACTACTCCAGGAGACCCAGTACTTC.